The clone carrying this T cell receptor beta chain was seen repeatedly, ten times or more. Its specificity is not known. Germline CDR1 reads DFQATT; CDR2 reads SNEGSKA (reference sequence). The CDR3 has 13 residues. The data are from a study of neurological immune-mediated disorders. Study results and limitations: Private repertoires in all groups were suggested by the finding that expanded clones across subjects shared no CDR3 amino acid sequences. The most TCR clonal expansion was seen in HTLV-1-associated myelopathy, whereas the least was seen in multiple sclerosis, below the level in healthy controls.

Sequencing runs each yielded over 200 million TCR-beta sequences from 15-18 subjects. One entry per CDR3 protein, called by TCRdb with MiXCR from the 5' RACE reads. The sample records 55,000 to 70,000 distinct CDR3 sequences, roughly an eighth being singletons. The sample consisted of PBMCs. This TCR was sampled from a man in his 60s in good health. This chain uses TRBV20-1 with TRBJ2-5, with D possibly being TRBD2 (6 bases). CDR3 bases: TGCAGCCCCTTGGGGGGAACTGGAGAGACCCAGTACTTC. It specifies CSPLGGTGETQYF.